This T cell receptor (beta chain) appears in the sequencing data of a study of blood T cell repertoires in COVID-19. Study at large: Both acute and convalescent COVID-19 samples were obtained from the United States, Italy and Spain. The cDNA or gDNA used as material had been derived from T cells, B-cell-depleted T cells, or PBMCs.

The protocol was immunoSEQ multiplex PCR, while the TCRdb copy is restricted to in-frame clones and leaves out a portion. This table holds 65,000 to 70,000 clones, about 80% found once. The CDR3 is 16 residues long. Looked up from germline, CDR1 is SGHAT and CDR2 is FQNNGV. Trimming removed 0 bases at V and 5 bases at J, with 14 bases between. This chain joins TRBV11-2 and TRBJ2-1, with D uncertain. The sequence came from a human donor in a cohort sampled during active COVID-19. Sequencing was done on a sample of peripheral blood. The CDR3 nucleotides are TGTGCCAGCAGCTTAGATCAGGCGCGATGGAACAATGAGCAGTTCTTC. This sequence encodes CASSLDQARWNNEQFF.